This is a list of T cell receptor beta chains from one sample in a study of blood T cell repertoires in COVID-19. Clones were read by immunoSEQ multiplex PCR, and TCRdb kept only the in-frame ones, dropping some. Here the sample spans about 140,000 clones, just under 90% being singletons. The sample comprised peripheral blood. The receptors derive from a woman older than 75 with acute or convalescent COVID-19. Both conserved end residues are part of each CDR3. A D gene is named only where the DNA matches it firmly. Clone size, where shown, is once, few, many, or a class for clones that have expanded.

>NA|TRBJ2-7|TRBV18|NA
TGTGCCAGCTCCCGGAAGGGGTTTGGGGCCCAAACCTACGAGCAGTACTTC
CASSRKGFGAQTYEQYF
>NA|TRBJ1-1|TRBV5-1|NA
TGCGCCAGCAGCTTGGCCGGGGTAGGGACTGAAGCTTTCTTT
CASSLAGVGTEAFF
>NA|TRBJ1-4|TRBV5-1|TRBD1
TGCGCCAGCAGCTTCAGGGGGCCGAATGAAAAACTGTTTTTT
CASSFRGPNEKLFF
>NA|TRBJ2-4|TRBV6-2/TRBV6-3|TRBD2
TGTGCCAGCAGTTACCCCCCGGTTAGCGGGATCCAGTACTTC
CASSYPPVSGIQYF
>NA|TRBJ2-5|TRBV6-2/TRBV6-3|NA
TGTGCCAGCAGTCTGGGGAGCCCTGAAGAGACCCAGTACTTC
CASSLGSPEETQYF
>NA|TRBJ1-5|TRBV6-6|NA
TGTGCCAGCAGGATAGACAGTTCTCTCCAGCCCCAGCATTTT
CASRIDSSLQPQHF
>NA|TRBJ2-1|TRBV2|TRBD2
TGTGCCAGCAGTGCTGGGACTACCGGCAATGAGCAGTTCTTC
CASSAGTTGNEQFF
>NA|TRBJ1-3|TRBV5-1|TRBD1
TGCGCCAGCAGCAATCCCTGGGACAGCTCTGGAAACACCATATATTTT
CASSNPWDSSGNTIYF
>NA|TRBJ1-5|TRBV6-1|TRBD1
TGTGCCAGCAGTGAGGGGGACAGAGATCAGCCCCAGCATTTT
CASSEGDRDQPQHF
>NA|TRBJ2-1|TRBV5-5|NA
TGTGCCAGCAGCCTCTGGGCTGCCTACAATGAGCAGTTCTTC
CASSLWAAYNEQFF
>NA|TRBJ1-1|TRBV11-2|TRBD1
TGTGCCAGCAGCCCGGGGACAGGGTATACTGAAGCTTTCTTT
CASSPGTGYTEAFF
>NA|TRBJ2-1|TRBV19|TRBD1
TGTGCCAGTAGCCCACAGGGACAGGGAACCTGGGGGGAGCAGTTCTTC
CASSPQGQGTWGEQFF
>NA|TRBJ2-3|TRBV18|NA
TGTGCCAGCTCACCACGCCTAGCGGATACGCAGTATTTT
CASSPRLADTQYF
>NA|TRBJ1-1|TRBV30|NA
TGTGCCTGGGTGTCCAGGGTGAACACTGAAGCTTTCTTT
CAWVSRVNTEAFF
>NA|TRBJ1-2|TRBV24-1|NA
TGTGCCACCAGTGACGGGTATGGCTACACCTTC
CATSDGYGYTF
>NA|TRBJ2-7|TRBV7-2|TRBD1
TGTGCCAGCAGCTACGGGACAGGGCGGTACGAGCAGTACTTC
CASSYGTGRYEQYF
>few|TRBJ2-1|TRBV7-2|TRBD2
TGTGCCAGCAGCCTCGGGACTATCTACAATGAGCAGTTCTTC
CASSLGTIYNEQFF
>NA|TRBJ2-1|TRBV27|NA
TGTGCCAGCAGTTTATTGGGCAGTCGGTTGCAGTTCTTC
CASSLLGSRLQFF
>NA|TRBJ1-3|TRBV28|TRBD1
TGTGCCAGCAGTCCACAGGGGGCTGATGGAAACACCATATATTTT
CASSPQGADGNTIYF
>NA|TRBJ2-4|TRBV2|NA
TGTGCCAGCAGGGCAGGGGTCAAAAACATTCAGTACTTC
CASRAGVKNIQYF
>NA|TRBJ2-7|TRBV5-1|TRBD1
TGCGCCAGCAGCTTCAGAGGACAGGGTCTCGACGAGCAGTACTTC
CASSFRGQGLDEQYF
>NA|TRBJ1-2|TRBV18|TRBD1
TGTGCCAGCTCACTGCGGGACAGGGCATATGGCTACACCTTC
CASSLRDRAYGYTF
>few|TRBJ1-2|TRBV19|NA
TGTGCCAGTAGTATAGACGGCCGCTGGGCGGGGGGCTACACCTTC
CASSIDGRWAGGYTF
>few|TRBJ1-1|TRBV27|NA
TGTGCCAGCAGTTTAAGAGGGTACACTGAAGCTTTCTTT
CASSLRGYTEAFF
>NA|TRBJ2-5|TRBV18|NA
TGTGCCAGCTCACCAGGGGACTCGACTCAAGAGACCCAGTACTTC
CASSPGDSTQETQYF
>NA|TRBJ2-1|TRBV19|TRBD2
TGTGCCAGTACCCGGTCTAGCGGTAGCAATGAGCAGTTCTTC
CASTRSSGSNEQFF
>NA|TRBJ1-1|TRBV18|NA
TGTGCCAGCTCACTGACGGGGGTTGAAACTGAAGCTTTCTTT
CASSLTGVETEAFF
>NA|TRBJ2-7|TRBV15|NA
TGTGCCACCAGCAGAGAAAATACTGGGCCATACGAGCAGTACTTC
CATSRENTGPYEQYF
>NA|TRBJ1-1|TRBV28|NA
TGTGCCAGCACGGGGACTGAAGCTTTCTTT
CASTGTEAFF
>NA|TRBJ2-7|TRBV5-1|NA
TGCGCCAGCAGTGGTTTAGCCTCCTACGAGCAGTACTTC
CASSGLASYEQYF
>once|TRBJ2-6|TRBV6-2/TRBV6-3|TRBD1
TGTGCCAGCAGTTACTCGATTCGGGACAGCCTATCTGGGGCCAACGTCCTGACTTTC
CASSYSIRDSLSGANVLTF
>NA|TRBJ2-2|TRBV3-1/TRBV3-2|TRBD1
TGTGCCAGCAGCCCAGCCGGGACAGCGAACACCGGGGAGCTGTTTTTT
CASSPAGTANTGELFF
>NA|TRBJ1-1|TRBV29-1|TRBD1
TGCAGCGTCGGGGACAGAACGAACACTGAAGCTTTCTTT
CSVGDRTNTEAFF
>NA|TRBJ2-1|TRBV27|TRBD2
TGTGCCAGCAGTTTGACCGTGGGTAGCGGGGGGTCGAATGAGCAGTTCTTC
CASSLTVGSGGSNEQFF
>NA|TRBJ2-1|TRBV6-5|NA
TGTGCCAGCAGTTACCGCGTCAGGAACAACAATGAGCAGTTCTTC
CASSYRVRNNNEQFF
>NA|TRBJ1-2|TRBV4-1|NA
TGCGCCAGCAGCCAAGACGGGGCAGGGAGGAACTATGGCTACACCTTC
CASSQDGAGRNYGYTF
>NA|TRBJ1-2|TRBV29-1|NA
TGCAGCGTTGAAAAGGAGGGCAGCTTACTCATTCAACCCTATGGCTACACCTTC
CSVEKEGSLLIQPYGYTF
>NA|TRBJ1-4|TRBV18|NA
TGTGCCAGCTCACCCTTTGAGGCCGAAACAACTAATGAAAAACTGTTTTTT
CASSPFEAETTNEKLFF
>NA|TRBJ2-7|TRBV5-1|TRBD1
TGCGCCAGCAGCTTCGATATAATTTCCCAGGGGGCCGAGCAGTACTTC
CASSFDIISQGAEQYF
>NA|TRBJ1-1|TRBV5-8|NA
TGTGCCAGCAGCCCTAGGGGCCAGGGGAGAACTGAAGCTTTCTTT
CASSPRGQGRTEAFF
>NA|TRBJ1-5|TRBV5-1|TRBD1
TGCGCCAGCAGCCCAACTCCTGACAGGGGGAGACAGCCCCAGCATTTT
CASSPTPDRGRQPQHF
>NA|TRBJ1-3|TRBV2|NA
TGTGCCAGCAACGATCAGGGATCTGGAAACACCATATATTTT
CASNDQGSGNTIYF
>few|TRBJ1-3|TRBV2|TRBD1
TGTGCCAGCAGAGAGCGGACAGGGGGAGGAAACACCATATATTTT
CASRERTGGGNTIYF
>NA|TRBJ2-1|TRBV7-2|TRBD2
TGTGCCAGCAGCGCGACTAGCGGGACCTACAATGAGCAGTTCTTC
CASSATSGTYNEQFF
>once|TRBJ2-7|TRBV23-1|TRBD1
TGCGCCAGCAGTAGCCGGGACAGGGTTTCCTACGAGCAGTACTTC
CASSSRDRVSYEQYF
>NA|TRBJ2-5|TRBV12-2|NA
TGTGCAAGTCGCTTAGTCTGGTCTTTAGGAGCGGAAGAGACCCAGTACTTC
CASRLVWSLGAEETQYF
>NA|TRBJ1-2|TRBV21-1|NA
TGTGCCAGCAGAGAGACAGGAGGTAACTATGGCTACACCTTC
CASRETGGNYGYTF
>NA|TRBJ1-2|TRBV18|TRBD1
TGTGCCAGCTCACCCGGGACAGGGGGTAATGGCTACACCTTC
CASSPGTGGNGYTF
>once|TRBJ1-1|TRBV5-1|NA
TGCGCCAGCAGCTTGCAATCCCTTACCAGGATCCGTGCCCCTGAAGCTTTCTTT
CASSLQSLTRIRAPEAFF
>NA|TRBJ1-2|TRBV5-6|TRBD1
TGTGCCAGCAGCGGGGATGGACAGGGAACTCACTATGGCTACACCTTC
CASSGDGQGTHYGYTF
>NA|TRBJ2-5|TRBV19|NA
TGTGCCAGTAGTATTCTTACAGCAGAGACCCAGTACTTC
CASSILTAETQYF
>NA|TRBJ1-5|TRBV15|TRBD1
TGTGCCACCAGCGACCGGCAGGGGGTCGTTCAGCCCCAGCATTTT
CATSDRQGVVQPQHF
>NA|TRBJ1-6|TRBV5-6|NA
TGTGCCAGCAGCTTGCCAGGGGATTCACCCCTCCACTTT
CASSLPGDSPLHF
>NA|TRBJ1-2|TRBV9|NA
TGTGCCAGCAGCGTAGATCCGGACGGGATAGGTGGCTACACCTTC
CASSVDPDGIGGYTF
>once|TRBJ1-1|TRBV5-5|NA
TGTGCCAGCAGCTCCCCGGCAGGGATGAACACTGAAGCTTTCTTT
CASSSPAGMNTEAFF
>NA|TRBJ1-2|TRBV11-2|TRBD1
TGTGCCAGCAGCAAACAGGGGGGATATGCTAACTATGGCTACACCTTC
CASSKQGGYANYGYTF
>NA|TRBJ2-1|TRBV10-3|NA
TGTGCCATCAGTGTAGGACTCCCCTCCTACAATGAGCAGTTCTTC
CAISVGLPSYNEQFF
>NA|TRBJ2-3|TRBV18|NA
TGTGCCAGCTCACCGTTCGAGGGATCCACAGATACGCAGTATTTT
CASSPFEGSTDTQYF